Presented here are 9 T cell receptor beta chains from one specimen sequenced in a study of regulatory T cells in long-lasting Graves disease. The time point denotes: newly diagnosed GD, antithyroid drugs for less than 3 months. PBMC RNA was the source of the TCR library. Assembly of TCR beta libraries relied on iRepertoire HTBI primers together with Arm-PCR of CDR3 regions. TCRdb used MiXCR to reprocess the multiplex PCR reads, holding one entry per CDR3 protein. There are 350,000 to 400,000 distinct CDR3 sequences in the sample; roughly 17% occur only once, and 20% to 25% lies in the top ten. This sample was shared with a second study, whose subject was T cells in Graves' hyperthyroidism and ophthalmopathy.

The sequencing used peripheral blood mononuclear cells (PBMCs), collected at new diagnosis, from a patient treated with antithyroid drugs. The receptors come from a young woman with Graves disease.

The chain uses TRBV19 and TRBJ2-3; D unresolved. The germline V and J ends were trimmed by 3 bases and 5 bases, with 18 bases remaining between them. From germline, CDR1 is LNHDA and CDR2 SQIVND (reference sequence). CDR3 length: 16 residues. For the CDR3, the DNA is TGTGCCAGTAGTATCGGGCTCGGGCTGGGCGGAGATACGCAGTATTTT. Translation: CASSIGLGLGGDTQYF.

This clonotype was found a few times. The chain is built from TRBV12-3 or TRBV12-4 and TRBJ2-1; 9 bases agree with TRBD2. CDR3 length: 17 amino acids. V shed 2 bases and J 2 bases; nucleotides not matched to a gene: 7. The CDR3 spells CASSLLAGGWTYNEQFF. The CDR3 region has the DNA TGTGCCAGCAGTTTACTGGCGGGAGGGTGGACCTACAATGAGCAGTTCTTC.

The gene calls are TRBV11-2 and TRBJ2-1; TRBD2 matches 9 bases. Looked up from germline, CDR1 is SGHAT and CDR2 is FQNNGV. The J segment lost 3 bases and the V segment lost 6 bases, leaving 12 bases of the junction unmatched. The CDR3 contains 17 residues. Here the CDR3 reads CASSLLMTSGFYNEQFF. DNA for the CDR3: TGTGCCAGCAGTCTGCTCATGACTAGCGGATTCTACAATGAGCAGTTCTTC.

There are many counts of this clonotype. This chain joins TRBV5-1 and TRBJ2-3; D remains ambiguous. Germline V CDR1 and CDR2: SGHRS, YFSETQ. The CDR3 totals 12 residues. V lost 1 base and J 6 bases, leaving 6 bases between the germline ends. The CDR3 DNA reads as TGCGCCAGCAGCTTGTTAGATGATACGCAGTATTTT. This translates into CASSLLDDTQYF.

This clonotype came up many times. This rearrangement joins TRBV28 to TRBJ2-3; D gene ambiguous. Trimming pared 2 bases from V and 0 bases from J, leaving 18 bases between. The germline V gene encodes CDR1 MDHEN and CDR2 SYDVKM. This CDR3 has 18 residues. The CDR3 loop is CASSLPRMGKTSTDTQYF. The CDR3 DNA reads TGTGCCAGCAGTTTACCCCGTATGGGAAAGACTAGCACAGATACGCAGTATTTT. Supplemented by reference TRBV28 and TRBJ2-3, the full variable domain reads DVKVTQSSRYLVKRTGEKVFLECVQDMDHENMFWYRQDPGLGLRLIYFSYDVKMKEKGDIPEGYSVSREKKERFSLILESASTNQTSMYLCASSLPRMGKTSTDTQYFGPGTRLTVL.

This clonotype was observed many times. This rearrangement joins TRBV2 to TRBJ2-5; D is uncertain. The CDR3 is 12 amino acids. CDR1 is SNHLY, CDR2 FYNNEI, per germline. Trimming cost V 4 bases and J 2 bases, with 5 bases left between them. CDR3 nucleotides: TGTGCCAGCAGTGGTCATCAAGAGACCCAGTACTTC. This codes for CASSGHQETQYF.

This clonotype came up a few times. The CDR3 nucleotides are TGTGCCAGCATTCCCCAGAGCTCCTATAATTCACCCCTCCACTTT. Protein product: CASIPQSSYNSPLHF. This sequence joins TRBV6-1 and TRBJ1-6; D is unresolved. V shed 7 bases and J shed 0 bases, with 10 bases lying between them. This CDR3 has 15 residues. Germline CDR1 is MNHNS and CDR2 is SASEGT.

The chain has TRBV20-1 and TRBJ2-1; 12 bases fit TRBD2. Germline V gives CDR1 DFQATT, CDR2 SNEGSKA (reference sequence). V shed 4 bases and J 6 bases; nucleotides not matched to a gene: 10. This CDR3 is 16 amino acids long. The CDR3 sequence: CSAISPGTSGLNEQFF. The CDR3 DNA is TGCAGTGCTATCTCTCCCGGGACTAGCGGGCTCAATGAGCAGTTCTTC.

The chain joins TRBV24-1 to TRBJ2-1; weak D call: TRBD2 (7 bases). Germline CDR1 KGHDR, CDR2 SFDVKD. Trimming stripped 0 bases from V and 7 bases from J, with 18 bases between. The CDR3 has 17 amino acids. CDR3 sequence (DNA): TGTGCCACCAGTGATTTGACTTGCGGGGAGGGGGAGAATGAGCAGTTCTTC. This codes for CATSDLTCGEGENEQFF.